The 30 T cell receptor beta chains below come from one sample, sequenced in a study of blood T cell repertoires in COVID-19. Some clones are missing from TCRdb's copy, which holds only in-frame ones; the method was immunoSEQ multiplex PCR. Altogether hundreds of thousands of clones are present, around 90% being singletons, with the ten largest covering 3.5% to 4.5%. Sequencing input: PBMCs or T cells enriched from blood (not recorded which). All receptors derive from a woman younger than 30 with acute COVID-19.

The J gene is TRBJ1-1, the V gene TRBV19; 7 bases agree with TRBD1. The CDR3 has 14 amino acids. Germline assignment: CDR1 LNHDA and CDR2 SQIVND (reference sequence). Unmatched junction bases numbered 9, after V lost 4 bases and J lost 7 bases. CDR3 sequence: CASSTLGDSSEAFF. CDR3 DNA: TGTGCCAGTAGTACACTCGGGGACAGCAGTGAAGCTTTCTTT. Full variable domain (remainder filled in from reference TRBV19 and TRBJ1-1): DGGITQSPKYLFRKEGQNVTLSCEQNLNHDAMYWYRQDPGQGLRLIYYSQIVNDFQKGDIAEGYSVSREKKESFPLTVTSAQKNPTAFYLCASSTLGDSSEAFFGQGTRLTVV.

The chain uses TRBV19 and TRBJ2-7; D is ambiguous. In germline, CDR1 is LNHDA, CDR2 SQIVND (reference sequence). Trimming took off 3 bases at V and 0 bases at J, with 6 bases between the two ends. The CDR3 is 13 amino acids. The CDR3 DNA reads TGTGCCAGTAGTATGCGGTACTCCTACGAGCAGTACTTC. Encoded protein: CASSMRYSYEQYF.

This sequence joins TRBV5-1 and TRBJ2-7, with 7 bases aligning to TRBD2. The CDR3 is 12 residues long. Germline assignment: CDR1 SGHRS and CDR2 YFSETQ. After removal of 5 bases from V and 9 bases from J, the junction contained 8 bases not matched to a gene. The CDR3 protein is CASRRGFSRQYF. The CDR3 coding sequence is TGCGCCAGCAGGCGGGGGTTCTCTCGGCAGTACTTC.

The rearrangement joins TRBV6-5 to TRBJ1-3; D gene uncertain. V was cut by 6 bases and J by 0 bases, with 9 bases left in between. CDR3 length: 14 amino acids. Germline CDR1 is MNHEY and CDR2 is SVGAGI. The CDR3 DNA is TGTGCCAGCAGCGTGGGAGGCTCTGGAAACACCATATATTTT. Residues: CASSVGGSGNTIYF.

The rearrangement joins TRBV5-5 to TRBJ1-3, with 8 bases aligning to TRBD1. Germline trimming cut 1 base from V and 3 bases from J; bases unmatched to any gene: 6. Germline V CDR1 and CDR2: SGHKS, YYEKEE (reference sequence). The CDR3 consists of 16 residues. The CDR3 spells CASSLSGRGLGNTIYF. CDR3 DNA: TGTGCCAGCAGCTTGAGCGGCAGGGGGCTTGGAAACACCATATATTTT. Filled out from reference TRBV5-5 and TRBJ1-3, the complete variable domain reads DAGVTQSPTHLIKTRGQQVTLRCSPISGHKSVSWYQQVLGQGPQFIFQYYEKEERGRGNFPDRFSARQFPNYSSELNVNALLLGDSALYLCASSLSGRGLGNTIYFGEGSWLTVV.

The chain is built from TRBV5-1 and TRBJ2-5, with D maybe TRBD1 (6 bases). CDR1 and CDR2 (germline): SGHRS, YFSETQ. The CDR3 loop spans 12 amino acids. Between the trimmed V and J ends, which lost 7 bases and 2 bases, there was a span of 9 bases. The CDR3 reads CASYREQETQYF. CDR3 coding DNA: TGCGCCAGCTACAGGGAGCAAGAGACCCAGTACTTC.

The chain is built from TRBV3-1 (or the pseudogene TRBV3-2) and TRBJ1-6; weak D call: TRBD1 (6 bases). CDR1 and CDR2 from the germline V gene are LGHDT and YNNKEL (reference sequence). CDR3 size: 15 residues. The V and J ends lost 2 bases and 5 bases respectively, with 10 bases between them. The CDR3 reads CASSQSGTNNSPLHF. CDR3 sequence (DNA): TGTGCCAGCAGCCAAAGTGGGACAAATAATTCACCCCTCCACTTT.

V gene TRBV28 combines with J gene TRBJ2-1, with D possibly matching TRBD1 (5 bases). There are 16 residues in the CDR3. V dropped 1 base and J dropped 6 bases, with 16 bases sitting between them. Germline CDR1 MDHEN, CDR2 SYDVKM. This CDR3 reads CASSLSSRALANEQFF. The CDR3 DNA reads as TGTGCCAGCAGTTTATCCTCCAGGGCGCTGGCCAATGAGCAGTTCTTC.

This clone was counted once. The genes are TRBV7-3 and TRBJ2-6; a weak D match, TRBD2 (6 bases). With 7 bases removed from V and 1 base from J, the gap between germline ends came to 11 bases. The CDR3 sequence is 15 residues long. Germline V gives CDR1 SGHTA, CDR2 FQGTGA. The CDR3 region has the DNA TGTGCCAGCACCATGCGGGATTCTGGGGCCAACGTCCTGACTTTC. Translated: CASTMRDSGANVLTF.

This chain joins TRBV4-2 and TRBJ1-5; a weak D match, TRBD1 (6 bases). The CDR3 is 18 residues long. CDR1 LGHNA and CDR2 YNFKEQ come from the germline V gene. Trimming removed 3 bases at V and 5 bases at J, with 23 bases between. The CDR3 DNA reads as TGTGCCAGCAGCCACTTCTTCGCCAGGGGAGGGAGGCATCAGCCCCAGCATTTT. Amino acid sequence: CASSHFFARGGRHQPQHF.

This sequence joins TRBV28 and TRBJ2-3; a possible D gene is TRBD1 (6 bases). The CDR3 consists of 14 residues. Germline CDR1 is MDHEN and CDR2 is SYDVKM. V was pared by 4 bases and J by 2 bases, with 10 bases between. This CDR3 reads CASSSGQFTDTQYF. Written as DNA, the CDR3 is TGTGCCAGCAGTTCCGGACAGTTCACAGATACGCAGTATTTT.

The V call is TRBV6-5, the J call TRBJ1-2; the match to TRBD1 covers 7 bases. Germline V gene lookup returns CDR1 MNHEY and CDR2 SVGAGI. The ends lost 2 bases at V and 7 bases at J; junction bases unmatched: 7. The length of the CDR3 is 14 residues. The CDR3 is CASSYGIGGRGYTF. CDR3 nucleotides: TGTGCCAGCAGTTACGGCATAGGGGGCCGTGGCTACACCTTC.

The chain carries TRBV28 and TRBJ1-5, with D maybe TRBD1 (6 bases). Germline CDR1 is MDHEN and CDR2 is SYDVKM. The CDR3 has 15 amino acids. V lost 9 bases, J lost 2 bases, and 17 bases lay in between. CDR3 coding DNA: TGTGCCAGTGGGACATTCCAGCGCGGCAATCAGCCCCAGCATTTT. It specifies CASGTFQRGNQPQHF.

This chain connects TRBV4-1 to TRBJ1-2; TRBD1 matches 7 bases. V shed 0 bases, J shed 5 bases, and the junction held 0 bases outside the gene matches. This CDR3 is built from 13 residues. CDR1 and CDR2 from the germline V gene are MGHRA and YSYEKL. The CDR3: CASSQEQGYGYTF. CDR3 DNA sequence: TGCGCCAGCAGCCAAGAACAGGGGTATGGCTACACCTTC.

The chain employs TRBV7-6 and TRBJ1-2, with 9 positions matching TRBD1. Trimming at V came to 5 bases and at J to 8 bases, leaving 12 bases not matched to a gene. This CDR3 spans 15 amino acids. Germline lookup yields CDR1 SGHVS and CDR2 FNYEAQ. CDR3 region: CASSLGTGRLSGYTF. CDR3 nucleotides: TGTGCCAGCAGCCTAGGGACAGGGCGGCTGTCCGGCTACACCTTC.

This clone showed up just once. CDR3 in DNA: TGTGCCAGCAGCCATGGACAGGGGATAAGCTCTGGGGCCAACGTCCTGACTTTC. It yields the protein CASSHGQGISSGANVLTF. The genes are TRBV14 and TRBJ2-6; 9 bases align to TRBD1. The germline V gene encodes CDR1 SGHDN and CDR2 FVKESK. The CDR3 is made up of 18 amino acids. J gave up 0 bases and V 3 bases, and 6 bases lay outside the gene matches.

The CDR3: CASSYSIGTAVGLNTEAFF. CDR3 bases: TGTGCCAGCAGTTACTCCATTGGGACAGCAGTGGGGCTGAACACTGAAGCTTTCTTT. This chain connects TRBV6-2 or TRBV6-3 to TRBJ1-1, with 7 bases fitting TRBD1. The CDR3 runs to 19 residues. Per the germline V gene, CDR1 is MNHEY and CDR2 is SVGEGT. With 0 bases clipped from V and 0 bases from J, the junction kept 13 bases outside the gene matches.

This chain uses TRBV19 with TRBJ1-2; the match to TRBD1 covers 9 bases. With V trimmed by 4 bases and J by 4 bases, 10 bases remained unmatched. CDR3 size: 16 residues. Germline V gene sequence: CDR1 LNHDA, CDR2 SQIVND (reference sequence). For the CDR3, the DNA is TGTGCCAGTAGTAGAAGTGCGGGGACAGGGAGCTATGGCTACACCTTC. Translated, it gives CASSRSAGTGSYGYTF.

The chain has TRBV10-1 and TRBJ2-2; tentative D call: TRBD1 (6 bases). Germline CDR1 and CDR2: WNHNN and SYGVQD (reference sequence). The CDR3 extends over 14 amino acids. V shed 4 bases and J shed 6 bases, with 12 bases lying between them. The CDR3 is CASSAGTKAGELFF. CDR3 DNA sequence: TGCGCCAGCAGTGCCGGGACAAAGGCCGGGGAGCTGTTTTTT.

In DNA, the CDR3 is TGTGCCAGCAGCTTCGGGTTAGAAAGGTCCTACGAGCAGTACTTC. Its protein is CASSFGLERSYEQYF. The genes are TRBV7-2 and TRBJ2-7, with D uncertain. V lost 3 bases and J lost 1, with 13 bases in between. The CDR3 covers 15 residues. From germline, CDR1 is SGHTA and CDR2 FQGNSA.

This clone showed up just once. This sequence joins TRBV11-3 and TRBJ2-5; 10 positions agree with TRBD1. This CDR3 spans 17 amino acids. Germline V gene data show CDR1 as SGHNT and CDR2 as YENEEA. J was trimmed by 3 bases and V by 3 bases; bases with no gene match: 10. CDR3 coding DNA: TGTGCCAGCAGCTTCCCGGGGGGACAGGGGTTTAAAGAGACCCAGTACTTC. Its protein product is CASSFPGGQGFKETQYF. Together with reference TRBV11-3 and TRBJ2-5, the CDR3 gives the full variable domain: EAGVVQSPRYKIIEKKQPVAFWCNPISGHNTLYWYLQNLGQGPELLIRYENEEAVDDSQLPKDRFSAERLKGVDSTLKIQPAELGDSAVYLCASSFPGGQGFKETQYFGPGTRLLVL.

The chain links TRBV13 to TRBJ1-2; weak D call: TRBD1 (6 bases). Per germline, CDR1 PRHDT and CDR2 FYEKMQ (reference sequence). V was cut by 5 bases and J by 7 bases, with 23 bases left in between. This CDR3 is built from 16 residues. The CDR3 bases are TGTGCCAGCAGCATAACACCCGGACGCCTGGGGGCTGGCTACACCTTC. It codes for CASSITPGRLGAGYTF.

V is TRBV15 and J is TRBJ2-1, with 9 bases fitting TRBD2. J gave up 6 bases and V 0 bases, and 6 bases lay outside the gene matches. CDR1 is LNHNV and CDR2 is YYDKDF in the germline V gene (reference sequence). The CDR3 extends over 16 amino acids. The CDR3: CATSRDEAGGPNEQFF. For the CDR3, the DNA is TGTGCCACCAGCAGAGATGAGGCGGGAGGGCCCAATGAGCAGTTCTTC.

A single count supports this clone. This chain connects TRBV19 to TRBJ2-1; possible D gene TRBD1, 6 bases. The CDR3 covers 15 residues. V was shortened by 0 bases and J by 4 bases, with 10 bases between the two germline ends. In germline, CDR1 is LNHDA, CDR2 SQIVND (reference sequence). CDR3 residues: CASSIEGTQYNEQFF. DNA for the CDR3: TGTGCCAGTAGTATAGAAGGGACACAGTACAATGAGCAGTTCTTC.

Here the CDR3 reads CASSFTRGSNQPQHF. CDR3 sequence (DNA): TGTGCCAGCAGTTTCACCAGGGGAAGCAATCAGCCCCAGCATTTT. The J gene is TRBJ1-5, the V gene TRBV28; possibly TRBD1 for D (6 bases). The CDR3 is 15 residues long. CDR1 and CDR2 (germline): MDHEN, SYDVKM. The V end was cut by 3 bases, the J end by 1 base, with 10 bases between.

V is TRBV29-1 and J is TRBJ2-1, with TRBD2 matching 11 bases. From germline, CDR1 is SQVTM and CDR2 ANQGSEA. The CDR3 runs to 13 residues. Unmatched junction bases numbered 7, after V lost 7 bases and J lost 8 bases. The CDR3 DNA reads as TGCAGCGCCGGACTAGCGGGCTTCTATGAGCAGTTCTTC. It encodes CSAGLAGFYEQFF.

The chain employs TRBV5-1 and TRBJ1-4; D is unresolved. CDR1 and CDR2 (germline): SGHRS, YFSETQ. This CDR3 is 15 amino acids long. V lost 4 bases and J 8 bases, leaving 18 bases between the germline ends. The DNA of the CDR3 is TGCGCCAGCAGCGCATACCAGGTGGGAGAAGAAAAACTGTTTTTT. Encoded protein: CASSAYQVGEEKLFF.

The chain is built from TRBV6-5 and TRBJ2-7, with D possibly matching TRBD2 (6 bases). The CDR3 covers 15 residues. The V gene lost 2 bases and the J gene lost 3 bases, with 14 bases spanning the gap. Germline V gene sequence: CDR1 MNHEY, CDR2 SVGAGI. The CDR3: CASSYAGGTFYEQYF. The CDR3 DNA reads TGTGCCAGCAGTTACGCCGGGGGAACCTTCTACGAGCAGTACTTC.

The rearrangement joins TRBV18 to TRBJ2-3; D gene uncertain. This CDR3 has 14 residues. Trimming left V 0 bases short and J 1 base short, with 5 bases between. Germline lookup yields CDR1 KGHSH and CDR2 LQKENI. CDR3 residues: CASSPPSGTDTQYF. In DNA, the CDR3 is TGTGCCAGCTCACCACCGTCGGGCACAGATACGCAGTATTTT.

The CDR3 loop reads CASKPRELTDTQYF. CDR3 in DNA: TGCGCCAGCAAACCCCGGGAGCTCACAGATACGCAGTATTTT. The chain is built from TRBV5-1 and TRBJ2-3; possible D gene TRBD2, 6 bases. Trimming left V 6 bases short and J 2 bases short, with 13 bases between. Germline CDR1 SGHRS, CDR2 YFSETQ. This CDR3 has 14 amino acids. Full variable domain (missing parts from reference TRBV5-1 and TRBJ2-3): KAGVTQTPRYLIKTRGQQVTLSCSPISGHRSVSWYQQTPGQGLQFLFEYFSETQRNKGNFPGRFSGRQFSNSRSEMNVSTLELGDSALYLCASKPRELTDTQYFGPGTRLTVL.